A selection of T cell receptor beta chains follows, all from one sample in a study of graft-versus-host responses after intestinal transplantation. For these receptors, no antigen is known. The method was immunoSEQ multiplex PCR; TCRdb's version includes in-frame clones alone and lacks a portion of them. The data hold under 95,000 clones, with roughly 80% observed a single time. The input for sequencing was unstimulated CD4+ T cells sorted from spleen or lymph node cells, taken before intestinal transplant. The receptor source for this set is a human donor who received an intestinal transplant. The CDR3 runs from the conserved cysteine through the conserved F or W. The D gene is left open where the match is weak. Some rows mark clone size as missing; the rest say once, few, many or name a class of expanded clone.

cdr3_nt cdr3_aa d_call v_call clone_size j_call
TGTGCCAGCAGTTACAGACCGAACACTGAAGCTTTCTTT CASSYRPNTEAFF NA TRBV2 NA TRBJ1-1
TGTGCCAGCAGCCTAGACAGGGTCACCGGGGAGCTGTTTTTT CASSLDRVTGELFF TRBD1 TRBV11-2 once TRBJ2-2
TGTGCCAGCAGTCCCTCCTCGACAGGGGAACCTGAAGCTTTCTTT CASSPSSTGEPEAFF TRBD1 TRBV28 NA TRBJ1-1
TGTGCCAGCAGCCAGATGGGGACAGTTTACAATGAGCAGTTCTTC CASSQMGTVYNEQFF TRBD1 TRBV11-2 NA TRBJ2-1
TGTGCCAGCAGTTACCCGGGACAGGGACGGGCTTCCTACGAGCAGTACTTC CASSYPGQGRASYEQYF TRBD1 TRBV28 NA TRBJ2-7
TGTGCCAGCAGTTTACCCCCTCGTGATACGCAGTATTTT CASSLPPRDTQYF NA TRBV28 NA TRBJ2-3
TGCGCCAGCAGCTTGGCCAGCACTAGCGGGGCCTACGAGCAGTACTTC CASSLASTSGAYEQYF TRBD2 TRBV5-1 NA TRBJ2-7
TGTGCCAGCAGGCGAGACAGGGGCCTTTATGGCTACACCTTC CASRRDRGLYGYTF TRBD1 TRBV6-5 NA TRBJ1-2
TGTGCCAGCAGCGTAGACCCCTGGGCGGGAGGGTCCTACGAGCAGTACTTC CASSVDPWAGGSYEQYF TRBD2 TRBV9 NA TRBJ2-7
TGCGCCAGCAGCTTGGAGGGGTCTAGCACAGATACGCAGTATTTT CASSLEGSSTDTQYF NA TRBV5-1 NA TRBJ2-3
TGCGCCAGCAGCCAGACCTCGAGGAGCCAGCGGTTAAACTACGAGCAGTACTTC CASSQTSRSQRLNYEQYF NA TRBV4-1 NA TRBJ2-7
TGCAGCGTTGCGGAGGAGACCCAGTACTTC CSVAEETQYF NA TRBV29-1 NA TRBJ2-5
TGTGCCAGCAGCCGGTTAGACTACGAGCAGTACTTC CASSRLDYEQYF NA TRBV7-9 once TRBJ2-7
TGTGCCAGCAGCCCCGCTCGAACTAACACCGGGGAGCTGTTTTTT CASSPARTNTGELFF NA TRBV7-9 NA TRBJ2-2
TGTGCCAGCAGTTATGACCTAGCTAACTATGGCTACACCTTC CASSYDLANYGYTF NA TRBV6-5 medium-sized TRBJ1-2